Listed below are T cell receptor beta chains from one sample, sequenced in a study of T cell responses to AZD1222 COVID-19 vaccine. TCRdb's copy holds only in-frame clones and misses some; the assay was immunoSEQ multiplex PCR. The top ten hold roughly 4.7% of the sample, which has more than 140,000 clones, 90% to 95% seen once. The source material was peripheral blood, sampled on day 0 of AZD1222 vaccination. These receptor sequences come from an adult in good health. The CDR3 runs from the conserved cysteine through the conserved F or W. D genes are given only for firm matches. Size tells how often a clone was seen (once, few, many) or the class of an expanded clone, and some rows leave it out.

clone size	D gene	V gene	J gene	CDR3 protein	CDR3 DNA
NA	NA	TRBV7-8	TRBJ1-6	CASSSLGGGNSPLHF	TGTGCCAGCAGCTCGCTGGGGGGTGGGAATTCACCCCTCCACTTT
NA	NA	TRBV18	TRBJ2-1	CASSPRESTSYNEQFF	TGTGCCAGCTCACCAAGGGAGTCAACCTCCTACAATGAGCAGTTCTTC
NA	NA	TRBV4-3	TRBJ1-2	CASSQDRVRNYGYTF	TGCGCCAGCAGCCAAGATAGGGTCCGTAACTATGGCTACACCTTC
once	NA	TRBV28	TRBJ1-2	CASSLEEIPVTGCTF	TGTGCCAGCAGTTTAGAAGAAATCCCCGTAACAGGTTGCACCTTC
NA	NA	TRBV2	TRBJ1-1	CASSVGANTEAFF	TGTGCCAGCAGCGTGGGTGCGAACACTGAAGCTTTCTTT
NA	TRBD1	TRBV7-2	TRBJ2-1	CASRRDRYNEQFF	TGTGCCAGCAGGCGGGACAGGTACAATGAGCAGTTCTTC
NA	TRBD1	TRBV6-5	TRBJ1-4	CASSPRTGANEKLFF	TGTGCCAGCAGCCCACGGACAGGGGCGAATGAAAAACTGTTTTTT
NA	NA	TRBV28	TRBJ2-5	CASSSYWGGETQYF	TGTGCCAGCAGTTCCTATTGGGGAGGAGAGACCCAGTACTTC
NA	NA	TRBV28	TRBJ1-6	CASSQGARFSPLHF	TGTGCCAGCTCACAGGGAGCGAGGTTTTCACCCCTCCACTTT
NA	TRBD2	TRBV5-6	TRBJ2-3	CASRTSGRLDTQYF	TGTGCCAGCAGGACTAGCGGGAGGCTGGATACGCAGTATTTT
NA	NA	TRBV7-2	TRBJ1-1	CASSLAFGGPDRFF	TGTGCCAGCAGCTTAGCGTTCGGAGGCCCCGATCGTTTCTTT
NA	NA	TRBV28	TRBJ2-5	CASSLAQRTQYF	TGTGCCAGCAGTTTAGCCCAAAGGACCCAGTACTTC
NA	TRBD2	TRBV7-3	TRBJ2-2	CASSPTGGLVNGELFF	TGTGCCAGCAGCCCAACGGGGGGACTAGTAAACGGGGAGCTGTTTTTT
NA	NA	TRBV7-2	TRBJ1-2	CASSLRKDTYYGYTF	TGTGCCAGCAGCTTAAGGAAGGACACTTACTATGGCTACACCTTC
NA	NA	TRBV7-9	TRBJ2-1	CASFGPHNEQFF	TGTGCCAGCTTTGGGCCTCACAATGAGCAGTTCTTC
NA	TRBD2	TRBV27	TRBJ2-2	CASSLHGTSFGGELFF	TGTGCCAGCAGTCTACACGGGACTAGTTTCGGCGGGGAGCTGTTTTTT
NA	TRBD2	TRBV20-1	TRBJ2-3	CSASPYAASGSVDTQYF	TGCAGTGCTAGTCCCTACGCGGCTAGCGGGAGTGTAGATACGCAGTATTTT
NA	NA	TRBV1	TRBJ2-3	CTSSQDQNSAADTQYF	TGCACCAGCAGCCAAGATCAGAACTCAGCCGCAGATACGCAGTATTTT
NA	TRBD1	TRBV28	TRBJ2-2	CASSRPYRGTGELFF	TGTGCCAGCAGTCGACCCTACAGGGGAACCGGGGAGCTGTTTTTT
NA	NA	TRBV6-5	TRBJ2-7	CASSNGAYEQYF	TGTGCCAGCAGTAACGGAGCCTACGAGCAGTACTTC
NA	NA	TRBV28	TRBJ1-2	CASRTGQGDGYTF	TGTGCCAGCAGAACAGGCCAAGGAGATGGCTACACCTTC
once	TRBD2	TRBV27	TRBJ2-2	CASSLVGTSGTGELFF	TGTGCCAGCAGTTTAGTGGGGACTAGCGGAACCGGGGAGCTGTTTTTT
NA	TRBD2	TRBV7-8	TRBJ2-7	CASSPTLAGTYEQYF	TGTGCCAGCAGCCCTACCCTAGCGGGAACCTACGAGCAGTACTTC